These T cell receptor beta chains were read from a single sample in a study of T cells after yellow fever vaccination. MiXCR was run by TCRdb on the 5' RACE reads, yielding one entry per CDR3 protein. The data contain some 600,000 distinct CDR3 sequences, 10% to 15% of them singletons. Sequences were derived from PBMCs, sampled on the day of the yellow fever booster vaccination. Receptors originate from a young man who received the YFV17D yellow fever vaccine. Both conserved end residues are part of each CDR3. The D gene is left open where the match is weak. A row's size may be missing; if present it is once, few, many or a size class.

DNA: TGTGCCAGCAGCTTGCCCCTCCTAGCGGGAGAGGGCGAGCAGTACTTC
CDR3: CASSLPLLAGEGEQYF
D: TRBD2
length: 16
J: TRBJ2-7
V: TRBV5-5
size: NA

DNA: TGTGCCAGCAGCTCTTACGTCGAGCAGTACTTC
CDR3: CASSSYVEQYF
D: NA
length: 11
J: TRBJ2-7
V: TRBV6-2/TRBV6-3
size: few

DNA: TGTGCCAGCAGCCCTTCAGGCAGCCCTAATTCACCCCTCCACTTT
CDR3: CASSPSGSPNSPLHF
D: NA
length: 15
J: TRBJ1-6
V: TRBV9
size: NA

DNA: TGTGCCACCAGCATACAAGAGAAGAATGCGGAGCAGTTCTTC
CDR3: CATSIQEKNAEQFF
D: NA
length: 14
J: TRBJ2-1
V: TRBV15
size: NA

DNA: TGTGCCAGCAGCCGGGGGGGGACAGGGGAGAATACGCAGTATTTT
CDR3: CASSRGGTGENTQYF
D: TRBD1
length: 15
J: TRBJ2-3
V: TRBV7-2
size: few

DNA: TGTGCCAGCAGTGAAGCAGGGCGGGGTTCCTACGAGCAGTACTTC
CDR3: CASSEAGRGSYEQYF
D: NA
length: 15
J: TRBJ2-7
V: TRBV2
size: few

DNA: TGTGCCAGCAGCTTAATGTTGGGGAACACTGAAGCTTTCTTT
CDR3: CASSLMLGNTEAFF
D: NA
length: 14
J: TRBJ1-1
V: TRBV7-2
size: few

DNA: TGTGCCAGCAGCTTAGGCCGGGACAGGGGAAATCAGCCCCAGCATTTT
CDR3: CASSLGRDRGNQPQHF
D: TRBD1
length: 16
J: TRBJ1-5
V: TRBV7-9
size: NA

DNA: TGTGCCAGCAGCCTCCTATCTCTTGCCGGCGAGCAGTACTTC
CDR3: CASSLLSLAGEQYF
D: NA
length: 14
J: TRBJ2-7
V: TRBV7-9
size: few

DNA: TGTGCCAGCAGTTTATCGCCGGGAGGGCCGGGAGATACGCAGTATTTT
CDR3: CASSLSPGGPGDTQYF
D: TRBD2
length: 16
J: TRBJ2-3
V: TRBV27
size: NA

DNA: TGTGCCAGCAGCCCCGGGTGGAGTCCCTCCTACGAGCAGTACTTC
CDR3: CASSPGWSPSYEQYF
D: NA
length: 15
J: TRBJ2-7
V: TRBV9
size: many

DNA: TGTGCCAGCAGCCCACGTGGGGGGTCCGAGCAGTACTTC
CDR3: CASSPRGGSEQYF
D: NA
length: 13
J: TRBJ2-7
V: TRBV5-6
size: NA

DNA: TGCAGTGCTAGGTCGGGAGGGCCTCGGGAGACCCAGTACTTC
CDR3: CSARSGGPRETQYF
D: TRBD2
length: 14
J: TRBJ2-5
V: TRBV20-1
size: few

DNA: TGTGCCAGCACCGGGGGACTAGCGGGAGACTTGAACACCGGGGAGCTGTTTTTT
CDR3: CASTGGLAGDLNTGELFF
D: TRBD2
length: 18
J: TRBJ2-2
V: TRBV9
size: few

DNA: TGTGCCAGCTCACAATCTAGCATGCAAAACATTCAGTACTTC
CDR3: CASSQSSMQNIQYF
D: NA
length: 14
J: TRBJ2-4
V: TRBV18
size: few

DNA: TGCAGCGTTGGGGACACAGTCACAGATACGCAGTATTTT
CDR3: CSVGDTVTDTQYF
D: NA
length: 13
J: TRBJ2-3
V: TRBV29-1
size: few

DNA: TGTGCCAGTAGCCGGACAGGGGTCCTAAATGAGCAGTTCTTC
CDR3: CASSRTGVLNEQFF
D: TRBD1
length: 14
J: TRBJ2-1
V: TRBV19
size: NA

DNA: TGTGCCTGGAACCAGGGGACAGGTTTCTACGAGCAGTACTTC
CDR3: CAWNQGTGFYEQYF
D: TRBD1
length: 14
J: TRBJ2-7
V: TRBV30
size: NA

DNA: TGTGCCAGCAGCCTGACTAGCGGGAACGATGAGCAGTTCTTC
CDR3: CASSLTSGNDEQFF
D: TRBD2
length: 14
J: TRBJ2-1
V: TRBV7-2
size: few

DNA: TGTGCCAGCAGTCCTAATAGCGCCCAGGGGACCAATGAGCAGTTCTTC
CDR3: CASSPNSAQGTNEQFF
D: NA
length: 16
J: TRBJ2-1
V: TRBV12-3/TRBV12-4
size: few

DNA: TGCGCCAGCAGCCAAGATTACGGGGGCTACGAGCAGTACTTC
CDR3: CASSQDYGGYEQYF
D: NA
length: 14
J: TRBJ2-7
V: TRBV4-3
size: NA

DNA: TGCAGCGTTGAAGATCGTTGGGGGAACTACGAGCAGTACTTC
CDR3: CSVEDRWGNYEQYF
D: NA
length: 14
J: TRBJ2-7
V: TRBV29-1
size: NA

DNA: TGTGCCATCAGTGGGTTAGGACAGGGCCAAGAGACCCAGTACTTC
CDR3: CAISGLGQGQETQYF
D: TRBD1
length: 15
J: TRBJ2-5
V: TRBV10-3
size: NA

DNA: TGCGCCAGCAGCTTGGGGGATCCTACGAGTGAAGCTTTCTTT
CDR3: CASSLGDPTSEAFF
D: NA
length: 14
J: TRBJ1-1
V: TRBV5-1
size: NA

DNA: TGCGCCAGCAGTGCGACCTCTATGGAGCTGTTTTTT
CDR3: CASSATSMELFF
D: NA
length: 12
J: TRBJ2-2
V: TRBV5-1
size: few

DNA: TGTGCCAGCAGCCAGTATAGCAATCAGCCCCAGCATTTT
CDR3: CASSQYSNQPQHF
D: NA
length: 13
J: TRBJ1-5
V: TRBV6-2/TRBV6-3
size: NA

DNA: TGTGCCTGGAGTGAGCAGCGCACAGATACGCAGTATTTT
CDR3: CAWSEQRTDTQYF
D: NA
length: 13
J: TRBJ2-3
V: TRBV30
size: NA

DNA: TGCGCCAGCAGCTTGGTGATAGCGGGACAAGAGACCCAGTACTTC
CDR3: CASSLVIAGQETQYF
D: TRBD2
length: 15
J: TRBJ2-5
V: TRBV5-1
size: NA

DNA: TGTGCCAGCAGCCCGGAGCGGGGGACTAGCGTCTACGAGCAGTACTTC
CDR3: CASSPERGTSVYEQYF
D: TRBD2
length: 16
J: TRBJ2-7
V: TRBV7-2
size: NA

DNA: TGTGCCAGCAGCCCCCATTGGGACATCAAGGAAGCTTTCTTT
CDR3: CASSPHWDIKEAFF
D: NA
length: 14
J: TRBJ1-1
V: TRBV5-4
size: few

DNA: TGTGCCAGCAGCTTATGGGCGGGAGGGTTCAATGAGCAGTTCTTC
CDR3: CASSLWAGGFNEQFF
D: TRBD2
length: 15
J: TRBJ2-1
V: TRBV13
size: few